This T cell receptor (beta chain) was sequenced during a study of blood T cell repertoires in COVID-19 (dated by TCRdb to between 2020 and 2021). Notes on the research overall: Samples covering the acute and convalescent phases of COVID-19 were provided by collaborators in the United States, Italy and Spain. The material from the prospective study consisted of cDNA or gDNA derived from T cells, B-cell-depleted T cells, or PBMCs. Subjects who had been exposed to COVID-19, were actively infected with it, or had recovered from it provided the deeply sampled blood TCRbeta repertoires that made up the dataset. The repertoires were released in a freely available public database intended as a resource for research on the immune response to SARS-CoV-2. The samples were drawn from two sources: the first 160 participants of the ongoing ImmuneRACE study, and about 1,300 subjects contributed by 6 global collaborators. A de-identified subject ID, COVID-19 status, age in years and sex were almost always included in the sample metadata. Where HLA class I and class II types were available, the types were taken from metadata supplied by the sample provider, not from assay-based typing.

Study-wide findings and limitations: The amount of clinical and demographic metadata varied by source and participant and was provided uncurated.

The immunoSEQ Assay, a bias-controlled multiplex PCR, was used to amplify TCRbeta CDR3 regions from genomic DNA. In the original analysis: Within the assay, amplification of reference gene primers was used to estimate how many nucleated cells each sample contained. To quantify the absolute abundance of each unique TCRbeta CDR3 rearrangement, sequence reads were collapsed and filtered. For each sample, productive Simpson clonality was calculated as the square root of Simpson's diversity index across productive rearrangements. In its TCRdb copy, this immuneACCESS table keeps in-frame sequences only and misses some clones. Where compared with another copy, unresolved V genes explain less than half of these, and the others have no known cause. V, J and clone size were drawn from that table, and D and trimming were deduced from the DNA. Here the sample has about 250,000 clones; 75% to 90% occur a single time. The ten largest clonotypes hold 2.5% to 3% of the sample.

Each collaborating institution followed its own protocols to collect whole blood in K2EDTA tubes. Collaborator samples were shipped for TCRbeta analysis as frozen whole blood, isolated PBMCs, or DNA extracted from either sample type. Concerning this clone itself: The clone's antigen remains unknown. The record has no base qualities; no much larger clone is one base away.

For CDR1 and CDR2, the germline V gene lists SNHLY and FYNNEI. The cysteine opens and the phenylalanine closes a CDR3 of 15 amino acids. Only the CDR3 portion is preserved as DNA: 45 bases, with reading frame beginning at the first base. Germline trimming amounts to 3 bases on V and 4 bases on J, with 8 as the count of junction bases outside the gene matches. Recombination linked TRBV2 to TRBJ1-1; a stretch of 7 junction bases matches TRBD1. The receptor was derived from a woman aged 25 to 39 with active or convalescent COVID-19. The sequenced material came from peripheral blood. CDR3 sequence: CASSDQGDWGTEAFF. The nucleotide sequence reads as follows: TGTGCCAGCAGTGACCAGGGGGATTGGGGCACTGAAGCTTTCTTT.